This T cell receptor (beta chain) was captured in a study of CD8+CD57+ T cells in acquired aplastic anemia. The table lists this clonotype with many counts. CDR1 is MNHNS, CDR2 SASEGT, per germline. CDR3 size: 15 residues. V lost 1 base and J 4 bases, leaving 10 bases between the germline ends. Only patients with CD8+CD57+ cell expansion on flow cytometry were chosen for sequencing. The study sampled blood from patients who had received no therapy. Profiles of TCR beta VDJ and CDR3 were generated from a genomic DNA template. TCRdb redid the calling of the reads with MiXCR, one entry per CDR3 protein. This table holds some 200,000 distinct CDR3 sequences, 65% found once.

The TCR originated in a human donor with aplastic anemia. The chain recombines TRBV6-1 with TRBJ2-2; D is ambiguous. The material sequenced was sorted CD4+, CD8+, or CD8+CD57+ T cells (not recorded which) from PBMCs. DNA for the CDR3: TGTGCCAGCAGTGAAGGATGGGTGGGCACCGGGGAGCTGTTTTTT. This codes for CASSEGWVGTGELFF.